Here is one T cell receptor (beta chain) with its context. The trim removed 5 bases at V and 5 bases at J, leaving 13 bases unmatched. The CDR3 has 17 residues. Germline-derived CDR1 and CDR2 are SGHAT and FQNNGV. This entry is derived from a study of blood T cell repertoires in COVID-19. The wider study: Sites in the United States, Italy and Spain provided acute and convalescent COVID-19 samples. PBMCs, B-cell-depleted T cells, or T cells provided the cDNA or gDNA that made up the material.

Seattle patients were enrolled during active infection and followed longitudinally. Sequencing was performed with immunoSEQ multiplex PCR; in TCRdb, only in-frame clones are kept and a portion is missing. The data show about 500,000 clones, nearly 90% seen once. The receptor comes from a man aged 18 to 30 with COVID-19, enrolled during active disease. The sequenced sample consisted of peripheral blood. The chain employs TRBV11-2 and TRBJ2-1; 9 bases are shared with TRBD2. CDR3 sequence reads: CASSPFTGREGHNEQFF. CDR3 nucleotides: TGTGCCAGCAGCCCATTCACAGGGCGGGAGGGCCACAATGAGCAGTTCTTC.